The next 3 T cell receptor beta chains were all read from a single sample in a study of T cell repertoires in cytomegalovirus infection. TCRdb independently ran MiXCR on the reads; one entry per CDR3 protein. The sample contains about 700,000 distinct CDR3 sequences, 30% to 40% of which appear only once. These receptors' antigens are unknown. Sequencing was performed on cultured PBMCs, taken from culture after CMV antigen stimulation. These receptors came from a human donor in good health (CMV status not recorded). Some clones in this sample may be carry-over from other donors' samples.

This chain links TRBV4-3 with TRBJ1-6, with a possible D match to TRBD1 (5 bases). Germline loops: CDR1 LGHNA, CDR2 YSLEER. CDR3 size: 15 residues. The V gene lost 5 bases and the J gene lost 7 bases, with 15 bases spanning the gap. The CDR3 nucleotides are TGCGCCAGCAGCAGTTCAGGGACTCTAAATTCACCCCTCCACTTT. Translated, it gives CASSSSGTLNSPLHF.

The chain uses TRBV11-2 and TRBJ2-1; D may match TRBD1 or TRBD2 (5 bases each). CDR3 size: 14 residues. Germline values: CDR1 SGHAT, CDR2 FQNNGV. V dropped 5 bases and J dropped 6 bases, with 14 bases sitting between them. The CDR3 bases are TGTGCCAGCAGCCTAGCCCATGGGGGCAATGAGCAGTTCTTC. Amino acids: CASSLAHGGNEQFF.

The rearrangement uses TRBV12-3 or TRBV12-4 and TRBJ2-5, with TRBD2 identical over 15 bases. CDR3 length equals 16 residues. J was trimmed by 4 bases and V by 6 bases; bases with no gene match: 6. The DNA of the CDR3 is TGTGCCAGCAGGGGGACTAGCGGGGGGAACGGAGAGACCCAGTACTTC. Encoded protein: CASRGTSGGNGETQYF.